These T cell receptor beta chains were read from a single sample in a study of control samples from healthy donors and cancer patients. Assay: immunoSEQ multiplex PCR; the TCRdb copy retains only in-frame clones and omits some. The sample has about 97,000 clones; about 90% are singletons. The sequenced sample was blood. The receptors derive from a woman aged 18-29 years in good health. Each CDR3 is given with its conserved first and last residue. D genes are given only for firm matches. Where a row states a size, it is once, few, many or the class of an expanded clone; other rows omit it.

d_call j_call v_call clone_size cdr3_aa cdr3_nt
TRBD2 TRBJ2-7 TRBV7-9 - CASSLGAAGGVSYEQYF TGTGCCAGCAGCTTAGGGGCGGCGGGGGGAGTCTCCTACGAGCAGTACTTC
- TRBJ2-2 TRBV7-3 - CASSLDHLGELFF TGTGCCAGCAGCTTAGATCACTTAGGGGAGCTGTTTTTT
TRBD1 TRBJ1-2 TRBV4-1 once CASSQREGGVYGYTF TGCGCCAGCAGCCAGCGGGAAGGGGGCGTTTATGGCTACACCTTC
- TRBJ1-2 TRBV20-1 few CSARDPSGYTF TGCAGTGCTAGAGATCCTAGCGGCTACACCTTC
TRBD2 TRBJ2-1 TRBV29-1 - CSVPSAAAGGGNEQFF TGCAGCGTTCCGTCAGCGGCAGCGGGAGGCGGCAATGAGCAGTTCTTC
TRBD1 TRBJ2-3 TRBV29-1 - CSVGQGADTQYF TGCAGCGTCGGACAGGGGGCCGATACGCAGTATTTT
- TRBJ1-6 TRBV27 - CASSLLGGSPLHF TGTGCCAGCAGTTTATTAGGGGGTTCACCCCTCCACTTT
TRBD1 TRBJ1-5 TRBV6-5 once CASGRTGDQPQHF TGTGCCAGCGGCCGGACAGGGGATCAGCCCCAGCATTTT
- TRBJ1-1 TRBV27 once CASSPLDRISPEAFF TGTGCCAGCAGTCCCCTTGACAGGATTTCTCCTGAAGCTTTCTTT
TRBD2 TRBJ2-1 TRBV10-3 once CAISETSGGARNEQFF TGTGCCATCAGTGAGACTAGCGGGGGGGCCAGGAATGAGCAGTTCTTC
- TRBJ1-5 TRBV12-3/TRBV12-4 - CASSFGGQPQHF TGTGCCAGCAGTTTCGGGGGACAGCCCCAGCATTTT
- TRBJ1-6 TRBV29-1 - CSVFDRDPFSSYNSPLHF TGCAGCGTATTTGACCGGGACCCCTTTTCCTCCTATAATTCACCCCTCCACTTT
- TRBJ2-1 TRBV30 - CAWSGGSYNEQFF TGTGCCTGGAGCGGAGGGTCCTACAATGAGCAGTTCTTC
- TRBJ2-3 TRBV3-1/TRBV3-2 - CASSQGPQGLSQYF TGTGCCAGCAGCCAGGGACCCCAGGGTCTATCGCAGTATTTT
- TRBJ1-4 TRBV6-5 - CASSYWGGAPEKLFF TGTGCCAGCAGTTACTGGGGGGGCGCGCCCGAAAAACTGTTTTTT
TRBD1 TRBJ2-7 TRBV5-1 - CASHRGVSSYEQYF TGCGCCAGCCACAGGGGGGTTAGCTCCTACGAGCAGTACTTC
- TRBJ2-3 TRBV5-4 - CASSFGSGPSTDTQYF TGTGCCAGCAGCTTTGGCTCAGGCCCTAGCACAGATACGCAGTATTTT
TRBD1 TRBJ1-1 TRBV4-3 - CASSQGIRGPNTEAFF TGCGCCAGCAGCCAAGGGATTAGGGGGCCGAACACTGAAGCTTTCTTT
- TRBJ2-1 TRBV5-6 - CASSFGGGAYNEQFF TGTGCCAGCAGCTTCGGAGGGGGCGCTTACAATGAGCAGTTCTTC
- TRBJ1-1 TRBV6-4 - CASSDRANTEAFF TGTGCCAGCAGTGATCGAGCGAACACTGAAGCTTTCTTT
- TRBJ1-2 TRBV25-1 - CASSDSGPRGGYTF TGTGCCAGCAGTGATTCCGGACCGCGCGGTGGCTACACCTTC
- TRBJ1-5 TRBV7-2 - CASSPMGQPQHF TGTGCCAGCAGCCCGATGGGTCAGCCCCAGCATTTT
- TRBJ2-2 TRBV5-6 - CASLRHAGELFF TGTGCCAGCCTGCGACATGCCGGGGAGCTGTTTTTT
- TRBJ2-3 TRBV5-1 - CASSLVDTQYF TGCGCCAGCAGCTTGGTAGATACGCAGTATTTT
TRBD1 TRBJ2-2 TRBV9 - CASSVVWGQMTGELFF TGTGCCAGCAGCGTAGTCTGGGGACAGATGACCGGGGAGCTGTTTTTT
- TRBJ2-1 TRBV12-3/TRBV12-4 - CASGGSGYNEQFF TGTGCCAGCGGTGGGAGCGGCTACAATGAGCAGTTCTTC
TRBD1 TRBJ1-5 TRBV5-1 - CASSLQGAGQPQHF TGCGCCAGCAGCTTACAGGGGGCTGGTCAGCCCCAGCATTTT
- TRBJ1-2 TRBV28 - CASSLLQLSGGYTF TGTGCCAGCAGTTTACTTCAGCTCAGTGGGGGCTACACCTTC
- TRBJ1-3 TRBV3-1/TRBV3-2 few CASSQGRTVSGNTIYF TGTGCCAGCAGCCAAGGAAGGACAGTTTCTGGAAACACCATATATTTT
- TRBJ1-6 TRBV6-2/TRBV6-3 - CASSVTPYNSPLHF TGTGCCAGCAGTGTCACACCTTATAATTCACCCCTCCACTTT
TRBD1 TRBJ1-5 TRBV24-1 - CATSDPGQNQPQHF TGTGCCACCAGTGACCCGGGACAGAATCAGCCCCAGCATTTT
- TRBJ2-3 TRBV7-9 - CASSPVANTQYF TGTGCCAGCAGCCCCGTGGCAAATACGCAGTATTTT